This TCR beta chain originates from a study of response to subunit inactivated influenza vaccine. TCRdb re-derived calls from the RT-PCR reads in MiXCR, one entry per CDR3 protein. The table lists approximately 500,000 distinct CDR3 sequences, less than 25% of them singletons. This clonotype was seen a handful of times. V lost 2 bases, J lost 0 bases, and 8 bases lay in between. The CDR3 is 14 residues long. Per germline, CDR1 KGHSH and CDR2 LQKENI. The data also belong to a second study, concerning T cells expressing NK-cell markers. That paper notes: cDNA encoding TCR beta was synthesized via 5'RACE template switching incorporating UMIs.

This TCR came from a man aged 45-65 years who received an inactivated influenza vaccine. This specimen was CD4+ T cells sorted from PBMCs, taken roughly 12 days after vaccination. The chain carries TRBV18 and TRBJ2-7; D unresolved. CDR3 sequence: CASSPNPSSYEQYF. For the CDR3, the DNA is TGTGCCAGCTCACCAAACCCCAGCTCCTACGAGCAGTACTTC.